The clone carrying this T cell receptor (beta chain) showed up just a few times. Its antigen is currently unknown. V shed 4 bases, J shed 5 bases, and the junction held 11 bases outside the gene matches. Germline lookup yields CDR1 SGHRS and CDR2 YFSETQ. This CDR3 is built from 16 residues. This entry is derived from a study of CD8 T cells in ankylosing spondylitis. A quantitative 5'-RACE method, one with molecular barcodes, was used to make TCR beta libraries. TCRdb processed the 5' RACE reads anew with MiXCR; each CDR3 protein has one entry. Counted here are 700,000 to 1,000,000 distinct CDR3 sequences, 10% to 15% occurring once; the ten biggest clones make up roughly 0.51%. Study-wide points: Characteristic of ankylosing spondylitis blood, it appeared, was a TCR beta motif comprising several highly homologous variants. Relatively scarce in peripheral blood, disease-linked clones were CD8+. Past research had described some motif variants in reactive arthritis synovial fluid and blood. From matched ankylosing spondylitis synovial fluid, disease-linked clones were reportedly recovered at significantly enriched levels.

The sequencing sample was made of blood, either unsorted or a sorted T cell fraction (not recorded which). The sequence came from a male donor with ankylosing spondylitis. The chain has TRBV5-1 and TRBJ2-1, with TRBD2 matching 8 bases. CDR3 region: CASSEETGTRHNEQFF. CDR3 coding DNA: TGCGCCAGCAGCGAGGAGACCGGGACTAGACACAATGAGCAGTTCTTC. The full variable domain, with the rest looked up from reference TRBV5-1 and TRBJ2-1, is KAGVTQTPRYLIKTRGQQVTLSCSPISGHRSVSWYQQTPGQGLQFLFEYFSETQRNKGNFPGRFSGRQFSNSRSEMNVSTLELGDSALYLCASSEETGTRHNEQFFGPGTRLTVL.